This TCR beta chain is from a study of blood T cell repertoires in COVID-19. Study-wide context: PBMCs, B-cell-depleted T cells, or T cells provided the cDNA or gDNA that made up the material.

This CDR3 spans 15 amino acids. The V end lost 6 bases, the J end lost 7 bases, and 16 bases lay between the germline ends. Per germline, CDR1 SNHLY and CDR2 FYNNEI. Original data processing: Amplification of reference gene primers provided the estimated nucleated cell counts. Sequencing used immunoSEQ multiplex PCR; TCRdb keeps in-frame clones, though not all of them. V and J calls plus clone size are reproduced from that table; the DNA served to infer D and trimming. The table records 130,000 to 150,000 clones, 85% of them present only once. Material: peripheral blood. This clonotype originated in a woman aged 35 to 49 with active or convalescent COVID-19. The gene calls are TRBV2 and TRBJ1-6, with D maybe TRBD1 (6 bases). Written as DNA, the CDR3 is TGTGCCAGCAGCCCCTTGGGGGGGCGGAATTCACCCCTCCACTTT. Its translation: CASSPLGGRNSPLHF. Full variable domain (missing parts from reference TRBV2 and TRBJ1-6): EPEVTQTPSHQVTQMGQEVILRCVPISNHLYFYWYRQILGQKVEFLVSFYNNEISEKSEIFDDQFSVERPDGSNFTLKIRSTKLEDSAMYFCASSPLGGRNSPLHFGNGTRLTVT.